A selection of T cell receptor beta chains follows, all from one sample in a study of control samples from healthy donors and cancer patients. Only in-frame clones appear in the TCRdb table, and some are missing; sequencing was by immunoSEQ multiplex PCR. The sample consists of 100,000 to 150,000 clones, over 85% of them appearing once. The sequenced sample was PBMCs. The source is a man over 45 with head and neck cancer. CDR3s include the opening cysteine and the closing phenylalanine or tryptophan. The D gene is left open where the match is weak. Clone size is given for some rows only: seen once, a few or many times, or a class if the clone is expanded.

J gene,clone size,D gene,V gene,CDR3 DNA,CDR3 protein
TRBJ2-1,-,TRBD2,TRBV11-2,TGTGCCAGCAGCTTGGGGACTAGCGGGGGAGTATACAATGAGCAGTTCTTC,CASSLGTSGGVYNEQFF
TRBJ2-1,-,-,TRBV5-1,TGCGCCAGCAGCTCCAACAATGAGCAGTTCTTC,CASSSNNEQFF
TRBJ2-1,-,TRBD2,TRBV4-2,TGTGCCAGCAGGTTAGCGGGGGGGGTCAATGAGCAGTTCTTC,CASRLAGGVNEQFF
TRBJ2-1,-,-,TRBV14,TGTGCCAGCAGACTAAGCTCCTACAATGAGCAGTTCTTC,CASRLSSYNEQFF
TRBJ1-1,-,TRBD1,TRBV28,TGTGCCAGCAGTTTACAGGGGGCCACTGAAGCTTTCTTT,CASSLQGATEAFF
TRBJ2-3,-,-,TRBV5-6,TGTGCCAGCCGGGAATTGGGTGCCGGTGAAGGAAGTGGAAATACGCAGTATTTT,CASRELGAGEGSGNTQYF
TRBJ2-1,-,-,TRBV10-1,TGCGCCAGCAGTGACCGGGGACCGAATGAGCAGTTCTTC,CASSDRGPNEQFF
TRBJ1-2,-,-,TRBV28,TGTGCCAGCAGTTTAGAGGGATATGGCTACACCTTC,CASSLEGYGYTF
TRBJ2-1,-,-,TRBV3-1/TRBV3-2,TGTGCCAGCAGCCAAAAAGAGCAGAATGAGCAGTTCTTC,CASSQKEQNEQFF
TRBJ2-5,-,-,TRBV18,TGTGCCAGCCAGCTTCCGGGGGCCGAGACCCAGTACTTC,CASQLPGAETQYF
TRBJ2-7,-,TRBD1,TRBV7-2,TGTGCCAGCAGCTTCACAGGGGGTTGGTACGAGCAGTACTTC,CASSFTGGWYEQYF
TRBJ1-2,-,-,TRBV29-1,TGCAGCGTTGAAAGGATCTATGGCTACACCTTC,CSVERIYGYTF
TRBJ2-7,-,TRBD2,TRBV18,TGTGCCAGCTCATCGACTAGCGGGGAAACCTACGAGCAGTACTTC,CASSSTSGETYEQYF
TRBJ1-2,-,-,TRBV5-4,TGTGCCAGCAGCTTTTCGGGGGCAGGCTATGGCTACACCTTC,CASSFSGAGYGYTF
TRBJ1-1,once,-,TRBV29-1,TGCAGCGTTTCGGGGACGGTGAACACTGAAGCTTTCTTT,CSVSGTVNTEAFF